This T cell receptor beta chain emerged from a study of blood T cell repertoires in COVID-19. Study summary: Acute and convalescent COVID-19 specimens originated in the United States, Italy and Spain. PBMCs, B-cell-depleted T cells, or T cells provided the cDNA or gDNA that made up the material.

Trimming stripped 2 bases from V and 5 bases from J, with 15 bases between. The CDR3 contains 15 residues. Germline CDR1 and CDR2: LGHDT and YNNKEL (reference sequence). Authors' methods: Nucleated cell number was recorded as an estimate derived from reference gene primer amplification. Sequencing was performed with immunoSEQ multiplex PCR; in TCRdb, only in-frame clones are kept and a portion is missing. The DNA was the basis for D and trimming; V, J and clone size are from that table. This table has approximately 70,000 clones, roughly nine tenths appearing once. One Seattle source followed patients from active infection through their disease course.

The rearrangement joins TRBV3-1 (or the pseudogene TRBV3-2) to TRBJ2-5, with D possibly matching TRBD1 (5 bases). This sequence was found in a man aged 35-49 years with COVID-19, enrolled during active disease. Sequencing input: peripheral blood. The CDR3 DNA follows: TGTGCCAGCAGCCAATCATTCAGGGCACTGGAGACCCAGTACTTC. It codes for CASSQSFRALETQYF.